The T cell receptor (beta chain) described here comes from a study of human T cells and chemical hapten exposure. Study at large: 2% DPC applied to a roughly 2 cm by roughly 2 cm arm area sensitized donors. Study-level findings and limits: Those TCRs sitting above 1 in 1000 frequency stayed the same with DPC sensitization.

TCRdb called the RACE reads again in MiXCR, with one record for every CDR3 protein. The table has roughly 50,000 distinct CDR3 sequences, more than 7.5% seen once. The CDR3 runs 19 residues. Germline-derived CDR1 and CDR2 are MNHNY and SVGAGI (reference sequence). V lost 2 bases, J lost 0 bases, and 17 bases lay in between. The time point here: pre-sensitization, week 0. Treatment in this sample: therapeutic diphenylcyclopropenone sensitization with weekly scalp DPC. Staff drew blood before applying each patch test. Alopecia patients between 18 and 70 years old and suitable for DPC were used as donors. This clonotype appeared a few times. As yet, its antigen is unknown.

Sequencing used whole blood, obtained in connection with sensitization to the hapten diphenylcyclopropenone (DPC). The V and J genes are TRBV6-6 and TRBJ2-6; D could derive from TRBD1 or TRBD2 (7 bases each). The TCR comes from a man aged 40-49 years with alopecia areata. Some clones in this sample may be carry-over from other donors' samples. The CDR3 is CASSYGRGGSYSGANVLTF. The CDR3 DNA sequence: TGTGCCAGCAGTTACGGCAGGGGGGGTTCATACTCTGGGGCCAACGTCCTGACTTTC.